Following are 19 T cell receptor beta chains from one sample sequenced in a study of blood T cell repertoires in COVID-19. The assay was immunoSEQ multiplex PCR, and TCRdb's table has in-frame clones only and misses some. This sample has approximately 37,000 clones, with around nine tenths found just once. Sequencing was done on a sample of peripheral blood. Receptors originate from a human donor in a cohort sampled during active COVID-19.

The rearrangement joins TRBV5-4 to TRBJ1-2; 8 nucleotides align to TRBD1. This CDR3 comprises 14 residues. The germline V gene encodes CDR1 SGHNT and CDR2 YYREEE (reference sequence). V trimming: 7 bases; J trimming: 3 bases; junction bases outside the gene matches: 8. For the CDR3, the DNA is TGTGCCAGCTCTCGGACAGGGATGGACTATGGCTACACCTTC. Protein product: CASSRTGMDYGYTF.

This chain uses TRBV19 with TRBJ1-2; D is perhaps TRBD1 (5 bases). The CDR3 is 12 residues long. Germline CDR1 reads LNHDA; CDR2 reads SQIVND (reference sequence). V was cut by 8 bases and J by 7 bases, with 14 bases left in between. The CDR3 DNA reads TGTGCCAGTGGGGGGGGAGCTAGTGGCTACACCTTC. Protein sequence: CASGGGASGYTF.

This clone occurred once. This rearrangement joins TRBV7-3 to TRBJ2-6; D is possibly TRBD2 (6 bases). CDR1 is SGHTA, CDR2 FQGTGA, per germline. The CDR3 length is 16 residues. The V and J ends lost 5 bases and 1 base respectively, with 12 bases between them. In nucleotides, the CDR3 is TGTGCCAGCAGCCCCTTGGGAGGTTCTGGGGCCAACGTCCTGACTTTC. Its protein is CASSPLGGSGANVLTF. The full variable domain, in which reference TRBV7-3 and TRBJ2-6 provide the parts outside the CDR3, is GAGVSQTPSNKVTEKGKYVELRCDPISGHTALYWYRQSLGQGPEFLIYFQGTGAADDSGLPNDRFFAVRPEGSVSTLKIQRTERGDSAVYLCASSPLGGSGANVLTFGAGSRLTVL.

V and J are TRBV5-4 and TRBJ2-2, with 13 bases matching TRBD2. This CDR3 contains 17 residues. Germline CDR1 is SGHNT and CDR2 is YYREEE (reference sequence). J gave up 3 bases and V 4 bases, and 6 bases lay outside the gene matches. CDR3 sequence: CASSPGLAGADTGELFF. Written as DNA, the CDR3 is TGTGCCAGCAGCCCCGGACTAGCGGGGGCAGACACCGGGGAGCTGTTTTTT.

V gene TRBV6-5 combines with J gene TRBJ2-3; 7 bases map to TRBD2. The junction had 10 bases not matched to a gene; V was cut back by 8 bases and J by 5 bases. Per germline, CDR1 MNHEY and CDR2 SVGAGI. The CDR3 spans 14 residues. The CDR3 DNA is TGTGCCAGCTCGTCCGGACTAGTTCAAGATACGCAGTATTTT. Translation: CASSSGLVQDTQYF.

V usage is TRBV5-6 and J usage is TRBJ1-2; D gene uncertain. The CDR3 consists of 15 residues. In germline, CDR1 is SGHDT, CDR2 YYEEEE. Between the trimmed V and J ends, which lost 0 bases and 4 bases, there was a span of 13 bases. CDR3 residues: CASSLAWVGGYGYTF. Written as DNA, the CDR3 is TGTGCCAGCAGCTTGGCCTGGGTGGGAGGCTATGGCTACACCTTC.

This chain connects TRBV10-3 to TRBJ2-6; tentative D call: TRBD1 (5 bases). Germline CDR1 is ENHRY and CDR2 is SYGVKD. CDR3 length equals 11 residues. V was shortened by 4 bases and J by 13 bases, with 8 bases between the two germline ends. In DNA, the CDR3 is TGTGCCATCAGTGGATCAGGGGTCCTGACTTTC. This translates into CAISGSGVLTF.

The V gene is TRBV3-1 (or the pseudogene TRBV3-2), the J gene TRBJ2-7; 12 bases are shared with TRBD2. Germline CDR1 is LGHDT and CDR2 is YNNKEL (reference sequence). V shed 6 bases, J shed 3 bases, and the junction held 3 bases outside the gene matches. The CDR3 spans 14 residues. DNA for the CDR3: TGTGCCAGCAGTCAGACTAGCGGGAGCTACGAGCAGTACTTC. Protein: CASSQTSGSYEQYF.

This clone appeared a single time. The rearrangement links TRBV30 to TRBJ1-2; D is uncertain. Germline assignment: CDR1 GTSNPN and CDR2 SVGIG (reference sequence). V gave up 3 bases and J gave up 6 bases, with 14 bases separating them. The CDR3 covers 13 residues. The CDR3 protein is CAWRPGGGNGYTF. CDR3 DNA: TGTGCCTGGAGACCGGGTGGAGGTAATGGCTACACCTTC.

The chain uses TRBV12-3 or TRBV12-4 and TRBJ1-3; no definite D call. V was trimmed by 0 bases and J by 4 bases, leaving 4 bases between them. The CDR3 consists of 13 residues. CDR3 DNA: TGTGCCAGCAGTTTAGCACAGGGAAACACCATATATTTT. It yields the protein CASSLAQGNTIYF.

J is TRBJ2-1 and V is TRBV2, with 14 nucleotides matching TRBD2. The V gene's germline CDR1 is SNHLY and CDR2 FYNNEI. V trimming: 4 bases; J trimming: 6 bases; junction bases outside the gene matches: 2. This CDR3 spans 15 amino acids. CDR3 sequence (DNA): TGTGCCAGCAGTGGACTAGCGGGAGGGGGCAATGAGCAGTTCTTC. Amino acid sequence: CASSGLAGGGNEQFF.

This chain connects TRBV10-1 to TRBJ2-3; TRBD2 matches at 7 bases. In germline, CDR1 is WNHNN, CDR2 SYGVQD (reference sequence). CDR3 length: 14 amino acids. The V and J ends lost 6 bases and 5 bases, in that order; junction bases with no gene match: 8. The CDR3 sequence: CASSLRGVKDTQYF. The CDR3 region has the DNA TGCGCCAGCAGCCTTCGGGGGGTGAAAGATACGCAGTATTTT.

The J gene is TRBJ1-5, the V gene TRBV28; TRBD1 might be the D (6 bases). Trimming took off 6 bases at V and 3 bases at J, with 12 bases between the two ends. This CDR3 is built from 14 residues. Germline CDR1 is MDHEN and CDR2 is SYDVKM. The CDR3 DNA reads as TGTGCCAGCAGCCTGACAGGATCCAATCAGCCCCAGCATTTT. Translated: CASSLTGSNQPQHF.

The V and J genes are TRBV7-3 and TRBJ2-1; 12 nucleotides match TRBD2. J lost 9 bases, V lost 0 bases, and 3 bases had no gene match. The CDR3 contains 15 residues. Per the germline V gene, CDR1 is SGHTA and CDR2 is FQGTGA. CDR3 DNA sequence: TGTGCCAGCAGCTTAACTTCTAGCGGGGGGGTTGAGCAGTTCTTC. This gives the protein CASSLTSSGGVEQFF.

V is TRBV19 and J is TRBJ2-3; 7 bases line up with TRBD1. CDR1 LNHDA and CDR2 SQIVND come from the germline V gene (reference sequence). V lost 8 bases, J lost 2 bases, and 7 bases stayed unmatched. CDR3 length: 14 amino acids. This CDR3 is CASADRVITDTQYF. The CDR3 DNA follows: TGTGCCAGTGCCGACAGGGTTATCACAGATACGCAGTATTTT.

This clone rates as medium-sized. The V and J genes are TRBV6-2 or TRBV6-3 and TRBJ2-7; possibly TRBD1 for D (6 bases). Looked up from germline, CDR1 is MNHEY and CDR2 is SVGEGT. The CDR3 covers 14 residues. Between the trimmed V and J ends, which lost 6 bases and 3 bases, there was a span of 15 bases. The CDR3 DNA is TGTGCCAGCAGGCCTACAGGGAAGAACTACGAGCAGTACTTC. It codes for CASRPTGKNYEQYF.

This clone was observed once. The rearrangement links TRBV7-6 to TRBJ2-5; 7 bases agree with TRBD2. V was pared by 0 bases and J by 0 bases, with 1 base of the junction left unmatched. The germline V gene encodes CDR1 SGHVS and CDR2 FNYEAQ. The CDR3 covers 15 residues. The CDR3 is CASSLATSDQETQYF. CDR3 bases: TGTGCCAGCAGCTTAGCTACTAGCGACCAAGAGACCCAGTACTTC. The full variable domain, with the rest looked up from reference TRBV7-6 and TRBJ2-5, is GAGVSQSPRYKVTKRGQDVALRCDPISGHVSLYWYRQALGQGPEFLTYFNYEAQQDKSGLPNDRFSAERPEGSISTLTIQRTEQRDSAMYRCASSLATSDQETQYFGPGTRLLVL.

V usage is TRBV29-1 and J usage is TRBJ1-1; 9 nucleotides align to TRBD1. Per the germline V gene, CDR1 is SQVTM and CDR2 is ANQGSEA. J lost 0 bases, V lost 6 bases, and 5 bases had no gene match. The CDR3 sequence is 14 residues long. CDR3 sequence (DNA): TGCAGCGTCTGGACAGGGGCCTTGAACACTGAAGCTTTCTTT. Translating it yields CSVWTGALNTEAFF.

The genes are TRBV21-1 and TRBJ1-4. TRBV21-1 is a pseudogene locus. The CDR3 covers 18 residues. CDR3 sequence (DNA): TGTGCCAGCAGCAAAAGTAAGGGGGAGGGTTCTTTAGGTGAAAAACTGTTTTTT. Protein: CASSKSKGEGSLGEKLFF.